This T cell receptor beta chain stems from a study of T cells in Graves' hyperthyroidism and ophthalmopathy. General observations from the study: Ophthalmopathy was separated from stable hyperthyroidism by a 13 V-J model. The model predicted ophthalmopathy a median around 6.5 months before onset.

A NOSPECS grade of at least 4, a Clinical Activity Score of at least 3 and duration under 3 months were recorded in ophthalmopathy patients. Those patients with uncontrolled infection, other autoimmune disease, pregnancy or lactation were excluded. Researchers amplified the TCR beta CDR3 regions from RNA transcripts. The primer set for the first-round RT-PCR of the TCR CDR3 was HTBI. One entry per CDR3 protein results from TCRdb running MiXCR on the multiplex PCR reads. The sample shows approximately 490,000 distinct CDR3 sequences, around a fifth of them seen only once. There are many counts of this clonotype. Its antigen is unidentified. Specimen: blood. The TCR was taken from a woman in her 70s with Graves' ophthalmopathy.

Written as DNA, the CDR3 is TGTGCCACCAGTGCTTCGAGTATGACCTCCTACGAGCAGTACTTC. Its translation: CATSASSMTSYEQYF. The rearrangement uses TRBV15 and TRBJ2-7; no clear D. The V gene's germline CDR1 is LNHNV and CDR2 YYDKDF (reference sequence). The CDR3 is 15 amino acids. The V and J ends lost 6 bases and 0 bases respectively, with 15 bases between them.